The clone carrying this T cell receptor (beta chain) has only a few counts. The record originates from a study of blood T cells in healthy people across ages. Then a second PCR, running roughly 7 to 11 cycles, was carried out with a sample-barcoded 5' primer and a J-beta primer mix. Each cDNA molecule received a tag from a template-switch adaptor that had 12 random nucleotides. TCRdb processed the 5' RACE reads anew with MiXCR; each CDR3 protein has one entry. The sample has 700,000 to 850,000 distinct CDR3 sequences; roughly 40% are singletons. Looked up from germline, CDR1 is SGHTA and CDR2 is FQGNSA. V shed 3 bases, J shed 0 bases, and the junction held 6 bases outside the gene matches. The CDR3 extends over 16 amino acids.

The specimen sequenced was blood. The clonotype comes from a man aged 18-30 years in good health. The V call is TRBV7-2, the J call TRBJ2-7, with 9 bases aligning to TRBD2. The CDR3 sequence is CASSFKAGGTSYEQYF. CDR3 nucleotides: TGTGCCAGCAGCTTTAAAGCGGGGGGAACCTCCTACGAGCAGTACTTC.